Below are 6 T cell receptor beta chains sequenced from a single sample in a study of OX40 agonist ivuxolimab in advanced cancers. Generated by immunoSEQ multiplex PCR, the TCRdb table keeps only in-frame clones and is missing some. The sample carries roughly 50,000 clones, around 90% recorded once. Source: CD4+ or CD8+ T cells sorted from blood, taken in a trial of the OX40 agonist ivuxolimab. The receptor set was obtained from an adult with an advanced solid tumor such as melanoma, head and neck, liver or kidney cancer.

V and J are TRBV5-1 and TRBJ2-3; no definite D call. Looked up from germline, CDR1 is SGHRS and CDR2 is YFSETQ. V was clipped by 0 bases and J by 5 bases, with 10 bases between them. The CDR3 is 14 residues long. CDR3 in amino acids: CASSLGNPLDTQYF. The CDR3, as DNA: TGCGCCAGCAGCTTGGGGAACCCCCTAGATACGCAGTATTTT.

The rearrangement uses TRBV27 and TRBJ1-2; possible D gene TRBD1, 5 bases. CDR3 length equals 14 residues. V was trimmed by 3 bases and J by 6 bases, leaving 14 bases between them. The germline CDR1 and CDR2 sequences are MNHEY and SMNVEV (reference sequence). DNA for the CDR3: TGTGCCAGCAGTTTTTCCGGGGGGGTTGATGGCTACACCTTC. Its translation: CASSFSGGVDGYTF.

The chain is built from TRBV7-2 and TRBJ1-2, with TRBD1 matching over 8 bases. The CDR3 runs to 16 residues. J gave up 0 bases and V 1 base, and 4 bases lay outside the gene matches. Germline V gene data show CDR1 as SGHTA and CDR2 as FQGNSA. CDR3 nucleotide sequence: TGTGCCAGCAGCTTAGGCAGGGGGCTGTCTAACTATGGCTACACCTTC. Its protein product is CASSLGRGLSNYGYTF.

This chain uses TRBV6-5 with TRBJ1-6; D might be TRBD1 (6 bases). CDR3 length: 15 residues. Germline V lookup: CDR1 MNHEY, CDR2 SVGAGI. Deletions cut 0 bases from V and 7 bases from J, with 10 bases between. CDR3: CASSYSWGQNSPLHF. The CDR3 nucleotides are TGTGCCAGCAGTTACTCATGGGGGCAGAATTCACCCCTCCACTTT.

The rearrangement joins TRBV27 to TRBJ2-1; D unclear. V was pared by 5 bases and J by 6 bases, with 17 bases between. The CDR3 length is 15 residues. The germline V gene encodes CDR1 MNHEY and CDR2 SMNVEV (reference sequence). The CDR3 DNA reads as TGTGCCAGCAGTAAGGCTTCGGTAGGTAGCAATGAGCAGTTCTTC. This sequence encodes CASSKASVGSNEQFF.

For this clone: Additional DNA sequences in this sample encode the identical CDR3. The chain is built from TRBV27 and TRBJ2-7; a weak D match, TRBD2 (5 bases). V lost 6 bases, J lost 0 bases, and 12 bases lay in between. CDR3 length equals 14 residues. Germline V gene lookup returns CDR1 MNHEY and CDR2 SMNVEV (reference sequence). CDR3 sequence: CASSPSGSSYEQYV. Written as DNA, the CDR3 is TGTGCCAGCAGCCCATCGGGGAGCTCCTACGAGCAGTACGTC.